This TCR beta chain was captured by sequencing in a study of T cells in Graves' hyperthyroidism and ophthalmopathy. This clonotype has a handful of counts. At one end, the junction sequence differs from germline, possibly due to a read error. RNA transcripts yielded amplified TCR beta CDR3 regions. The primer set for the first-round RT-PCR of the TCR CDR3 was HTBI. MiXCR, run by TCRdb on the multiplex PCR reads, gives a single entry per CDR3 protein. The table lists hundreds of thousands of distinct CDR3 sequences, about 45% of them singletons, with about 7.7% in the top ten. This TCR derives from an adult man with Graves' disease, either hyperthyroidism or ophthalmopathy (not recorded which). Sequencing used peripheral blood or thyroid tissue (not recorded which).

The CDR3, as DNA: TGCGCCAGCAGCCAAGATAGGCGGGGGGCCTCCTTGAACACTGAAGCTTTCTTT. Its protein is CASSQDRRGASLNTEAFF. The chain employs TRBV7-7 and TRBJ1-1; D is possibly TRBD1 (6 bases). Per germline, CDR1 SSHAT and CDR2 FNYEAQ (reference sequence). The CDR3 contains 18 residues.